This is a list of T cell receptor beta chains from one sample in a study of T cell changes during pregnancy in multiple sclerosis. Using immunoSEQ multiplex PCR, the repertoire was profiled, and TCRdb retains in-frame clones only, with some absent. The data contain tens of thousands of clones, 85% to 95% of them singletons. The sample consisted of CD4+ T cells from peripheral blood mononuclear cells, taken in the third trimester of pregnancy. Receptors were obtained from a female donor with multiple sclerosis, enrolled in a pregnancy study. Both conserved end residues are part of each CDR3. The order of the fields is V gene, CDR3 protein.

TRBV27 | CASTPAGRFTEAFF
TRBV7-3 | CASSLTTGGGKETQYF
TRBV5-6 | CASSLTGGVYGYTF
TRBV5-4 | CASSLDRGLSSGNTIYF
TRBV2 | CASRRGQGGGRLSGYTF
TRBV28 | CAITDISYNEQFF
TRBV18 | CASSLRTTSGSVNEQFF
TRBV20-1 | CSNTRPQHF
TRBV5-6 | CASSAGQGFFTYEQYF
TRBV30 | CAWSRTGTSTDTQYF
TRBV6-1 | CASSAAGGIDTQYF
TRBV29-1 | CSAAPGDEQFF
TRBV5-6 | CASSLRSGQVFSSSEYF
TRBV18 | CASSPLAGGYNEQFF
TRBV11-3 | CASKSQGANTEAFF
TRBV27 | CASSLWPQGSEQYF
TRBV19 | CASSIQVNTEAFF
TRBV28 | CASSVGGTNYGYTF
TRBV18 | CASSPIPGQGGQPQHF
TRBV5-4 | CASSPRDRVGLSTDTQYF
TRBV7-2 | CASSSKRTSGLNTGELFF
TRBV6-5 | CASSNAGISGNTIYF
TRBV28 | CASSLSPVQGIAKNIQYF
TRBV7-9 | CASSPMNNYGYTF
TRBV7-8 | CASSLDRLNTEAFF
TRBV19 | CASSIEVSGANVLTF
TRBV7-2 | CASSLDSVYRSRSSYEQYF
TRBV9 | CASSVGALGANVLTF
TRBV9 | CASSVEGREQFF
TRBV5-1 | CASSLESVTSNYGYTF
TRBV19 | CASSMPGGGYGYTF
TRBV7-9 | CASRPLAGPLNEQFF
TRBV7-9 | CASSLVAGTGYQETQYF
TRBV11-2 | CASSFQGILADTQYF
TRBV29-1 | CSVSGGPNNEQFF
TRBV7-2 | CASSRVVSAQETQYF
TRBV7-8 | CASSLLGTGGNKDGYTF
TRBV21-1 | CASSTRQGNAQPQHF
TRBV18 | CASSLKQGNEQFF
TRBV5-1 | CASSLGAGQGNYGYTF